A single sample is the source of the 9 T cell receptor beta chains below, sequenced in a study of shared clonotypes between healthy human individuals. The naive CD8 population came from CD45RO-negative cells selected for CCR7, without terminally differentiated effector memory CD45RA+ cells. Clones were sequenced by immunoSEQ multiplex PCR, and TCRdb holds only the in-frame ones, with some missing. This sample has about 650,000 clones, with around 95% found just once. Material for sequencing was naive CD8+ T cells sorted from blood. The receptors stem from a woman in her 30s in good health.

The CDR3 loop reads CATPPFQPQHF. CDR3 coding DNA: TGCGCCACCCCTCCTTTCCAGCCCCAGCATTTT. The rearrangement links TRBV10-1 to TRBJ1-5, with D unresolved. Germline-derived CDR1 and CDR2 are WNHNN and SYGVQD (reference sequence). The CDR3 runs to 11 residues. Trimming pared 10 bases from V and 7 bases from J, leaving 11 bases between.

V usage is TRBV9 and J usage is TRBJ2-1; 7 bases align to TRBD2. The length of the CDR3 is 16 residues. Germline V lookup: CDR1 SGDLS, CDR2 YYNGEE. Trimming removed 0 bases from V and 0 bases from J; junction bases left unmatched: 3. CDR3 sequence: CASSVAREASYNEQFF. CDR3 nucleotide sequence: TGTGCCAGCAGCGTAGCCCGGGAGGCCTCCTACAATGAGCAGTTCTTC.

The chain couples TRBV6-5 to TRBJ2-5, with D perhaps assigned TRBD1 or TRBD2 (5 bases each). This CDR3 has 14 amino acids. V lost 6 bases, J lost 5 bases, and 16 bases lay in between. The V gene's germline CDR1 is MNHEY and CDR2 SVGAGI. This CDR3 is CASSPMGVSETQYF. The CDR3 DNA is TGTGCCAGCAGCCCGATGGGGGTTTCGGAGACCCAGTACTTC.

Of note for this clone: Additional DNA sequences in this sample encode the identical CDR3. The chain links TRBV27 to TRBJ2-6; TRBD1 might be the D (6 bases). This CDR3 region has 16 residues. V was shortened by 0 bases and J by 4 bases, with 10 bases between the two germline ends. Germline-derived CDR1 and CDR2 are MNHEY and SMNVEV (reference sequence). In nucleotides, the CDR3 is TGTGCCAGCAGTTTATCGCCAGGGGCCGGGGCCAACGTCCTGACTTTC. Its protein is CASSLSPGAGANVLTF.

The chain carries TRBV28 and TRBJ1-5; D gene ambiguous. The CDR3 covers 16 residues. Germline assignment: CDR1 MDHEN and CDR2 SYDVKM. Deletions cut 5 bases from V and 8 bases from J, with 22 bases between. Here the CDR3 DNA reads TGTGCCAGCAGTGGGAAAAACGGGCCTCACGCGAAGCCCCAGCATTTT. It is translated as CASSGKNGPHAKPQHF.

The chain's CDR3 is CAWVTTVPDTQYF. CDR3 bases: TGTGCCTGGGTTACGACTGTCCCAGATACGCAGTATTTT. This rearrangement joins TRBV30 to TRBJ2-3; D is uncertain. V lost 5 bases to trimming and J lost 4 bases, with 13 bases between them. Per the germline V gene, CDR1 is GTSNPN and CDR2 is SVGIG (reference sequence). CDR3 length equals 13 residues.

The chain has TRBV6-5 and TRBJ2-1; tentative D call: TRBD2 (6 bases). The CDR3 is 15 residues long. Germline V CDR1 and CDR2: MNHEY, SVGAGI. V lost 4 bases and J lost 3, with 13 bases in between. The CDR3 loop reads CASSLGGGVYNEQFF. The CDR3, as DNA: TGTGCCAGCAGTTTAGGAGGAGGGGTCTACAATGAGCAGTTCTTC.

The CDR3 sequence: CASSVPLDGGPETQYF. CDR3 sequence (DNA): TGTGCCAGCAGCGTACCCTTAGACGGGGGACCCGAGACCCAGTACTTC. This rearrangement joins TRBV9 to TRBJ2-5, with D maybe TRBD2 (6 bases). Deletions cut 1 base from V and 5 bases from J, with 18 bases between. CDR3 length: 16 residues. Germline V lookup: CDR1 SGDLS, CDR2 YYNGEE.

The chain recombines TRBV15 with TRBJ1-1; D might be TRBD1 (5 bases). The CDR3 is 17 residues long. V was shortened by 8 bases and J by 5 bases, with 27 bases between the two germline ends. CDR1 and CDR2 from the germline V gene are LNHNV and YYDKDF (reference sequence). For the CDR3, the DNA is TGTGCCACCTCACGGCCCGGAGAAGGGACCGTCGGGACTGAAGCTTTCTTT. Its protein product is CATSRPGEGTVGTEAFF.